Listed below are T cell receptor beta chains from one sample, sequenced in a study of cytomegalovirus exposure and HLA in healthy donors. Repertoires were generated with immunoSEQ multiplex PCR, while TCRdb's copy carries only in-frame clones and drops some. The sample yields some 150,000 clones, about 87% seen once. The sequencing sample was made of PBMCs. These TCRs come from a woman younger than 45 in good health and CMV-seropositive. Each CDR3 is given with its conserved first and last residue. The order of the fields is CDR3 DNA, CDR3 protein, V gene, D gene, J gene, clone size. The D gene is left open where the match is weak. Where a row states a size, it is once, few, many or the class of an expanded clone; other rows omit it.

CDR3 DNA: TGTGCCAGCAGTGAATGGCTAGCGGGGGGGAGCACAGATACGCAGTATTTT
CDR3 protein: CASSEWLAGGSTDTQYF
V gene: TRBV2
D gene: TRBD2
J gene: TRBJ2-3
clone size: .

CDR3 DNA: TGCGCCAGCAGCCATAGACTAGTCACAACCTACGAGCAGTACTTC
CDR3 protein: CASSHRLVTTYEQYF
V gene: TRBV4-1
D gene: .
J gene: TRBJ2-7
clone size: once

CDR3 DNA: TGCGCCAGCAGCCTCACCACCGGGACAAGCGTCTACGAGCAGTACTTC
CDR3 protein: CASSLTTGTSVYEQYF
V gene: TRBV5-1
D gene: .
J gene: TRBJ2-7
clone size: .

CDR3 DNA: TGTGCCAGCACGCCGGGACTAGCTCAGGAGACCCAGTACTTC
CDR3 protein: CASTPGLAQETQYF
V gene: TRBV18
D gene: TRBD2
J gene: TRBJ2-5
clone size: .

CDR3 DNA: TGCGCCAGCAGCTTGGCTCTAGGAATCCATGAGCAGTTCTTC
CDR3 protein: CASSLALGIHEQFF
V gene: TRBV5-1
D gene: .
J gene: TRBJ2-1
clone size: .

CDR3 DNA: TGCGCCAGCAGCCAAGGCAGACGGACAGGGCTTTCCTACGAGCAGTACTTC
CDR3 protein: CASSQGRRTGLSYEQYF
V gene: TRBV4-1
D gene: TRBD1
J gene: TRBJ2-7
clone size: .

CDR3 DNA: TGTGCCAGCAGCCGGACTAGCGAGTTCTACGAGCAGTACTTC
CDR3 protein: CASSRTSEFYEQYF
V gene: TRBV14
D gene: TRBD2
J gene: TRBJ2-7
clone size: once

CDR3 DNA: TGCGCCAGCAGCTTGGTTGGCCAGGGCGATACCTACGAGCAGTACTTC
CDR3 protein: CASSLVGQGDTYEQYF
V gene: TRBV5-1
D gene: .
J gene: TRBJ2-7
clone size: .

CDR3 DNA: TGTGCCAGCGGAAGCGGATTTTACACTAGCACAGATACGCAGTATTTT
CDR3 protein: CASGSGFYTSTDTQYF
V gene: TRBV27
D gene: .
J gene: TRBJ2-3
clone size: once

CDR3 DNA: TGTGCCAGCAGTTTATACGGGACAGGGAGAAACACTGAAGCTTTCTTT
CDR3 protein: CASSLYGTGRNTEAFF
V gene: TRBV27
D gene: TRBD1
J gene: TRBJ1-1
clone size: .

CDR3 DNA: TGTGCCAGCAGCCCCGGACAGTACTACGAGCAGTACTTC
CDR3 protein: CASSPGQYYEQYF
V gene: TRBV7-6
D gene: .
J gene: TRBJ2-7
clone size: once

CDR3 DNA: TGTGCCAGCCGGCCTGGGACTAGCGAACCATACGAGCAGTACTTC
CDR3 protein: CASRPGTSEPYEQYF
V gene: TRBV6-1
D gene: TRBD2
J gene: TRBJ2-7
clone size: once

CDR3 DNA: TGCGCCAGCAGCGCTACAGGGGGGCTCGAGGCCCAGTACTTC
CDR3 protein: CASSATGGLEAQYF
V gene: TRBV5-1
D gene: TRBD1
J gene: TRBJ2-5
clone size: many

CDR3 DNA: TGTGCCAGCACCCCCCGCGGGACAGGGGAAACTGAAGCTTTCTTT
CDR3 protein: CASTPRGTGETEAFF
V gene: TRBV5-4
D gene: TRBD1
J gene: TRBJ1-1
clone size: .